This TCR beta chain was sequenced during a study of T cell responses to AZD1222 COVID-19 vaccine. Profiling relied on immunoSEQ multiplex PCR, and the TCRdb table lists in-frame clones only, not all of them. Here the sample spans about 110,000 clones, roughly 85% being singletons. Sequenced here: peripheral blood, sampled on day 0 of AZD1222 vaccination. The source is an adult in good health.

The CDR3 nucleotides are TGTGCCAGCAGTTTAGTGGGACAACCAACGGCTTTCTTT. Amino acids: CASSLVGQPTAFF. The V and J genes are TRBV12-3 or TRBV12-4 and TRBJ1-1, with TRBD1 as a possible D gene (6 bases). V was trimmed by 1 base and J by 11 bases, leaving 14 bases between them. The CDR3 has 13 residues.